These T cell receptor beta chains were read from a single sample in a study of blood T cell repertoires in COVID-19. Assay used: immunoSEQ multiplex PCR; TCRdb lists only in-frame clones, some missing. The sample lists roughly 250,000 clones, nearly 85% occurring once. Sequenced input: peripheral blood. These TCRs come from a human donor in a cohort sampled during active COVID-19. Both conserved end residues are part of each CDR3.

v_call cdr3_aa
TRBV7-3 CASSRTANTGELFF
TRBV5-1 CASSLVQARHTEAFF
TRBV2 CASFLGGAHGNEQFF
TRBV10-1 CASSGSRTSGRARDEQFF
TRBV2 CASTAYTEQYF
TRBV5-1 CASSITSSPYEQYF
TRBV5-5 CASSHNSNEQFF
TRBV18 CASSPRGSDTEAFF
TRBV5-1 CASSLGQHTYEQYF
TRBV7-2 CASSLAWGVGSTSYEQYF
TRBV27 CASSPRQGPSNQPQHF
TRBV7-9 CASSLPNRASDGYTF
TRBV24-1 CASRDGSSYEQYF
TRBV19 CASSMTGMNQPQHF
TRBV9 CASSVIQDSGNTIYF
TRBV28 CASSLQGFRGAFF
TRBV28 CASSWQIDSNQPQHF
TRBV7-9 CASSLGGPNEQFF